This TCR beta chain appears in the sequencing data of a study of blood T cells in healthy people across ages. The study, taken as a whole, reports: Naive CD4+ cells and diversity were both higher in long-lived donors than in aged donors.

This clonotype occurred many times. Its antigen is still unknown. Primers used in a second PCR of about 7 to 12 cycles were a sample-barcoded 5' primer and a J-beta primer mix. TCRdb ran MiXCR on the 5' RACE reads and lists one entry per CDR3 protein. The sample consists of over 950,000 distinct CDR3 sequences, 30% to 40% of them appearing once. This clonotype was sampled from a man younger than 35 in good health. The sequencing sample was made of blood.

The DNA of the CDR3 is TGTGCCAGCACCCCCACGGGGTATCACTACGAGCAGTACTTC. Residues: CASTPTGYHYEQYF. This chain links TRBV6-5 with TRBJ2-7; D is possibly TRBD2 (5 bases). The germline V and J ends were trimmed by 7 bases and 3 bases, with 16 bases remaining between them. The CDR3 spans 14 residues. Looked up from germline, CDR1 is MNHEY and CDR2 is SVGAGI.